This T cell receptor beta chain came from a study of early T cells in non-severe SARS-CoV-2 infection. TCRdb redid the calling of the 5' RACE reads with MiXCR, one entry per CDR3 protein. The sample has 70,000 or so distinct CDR3 sequences; roughly an eighth are singletons. Germline CDR1 and CDR2: SGHTS and YDEGEE. The CDR3 is made up of 16 amino acids. V trimming: 4 bases; J trimming: 2 bases; junction bases outside the gene matches: 8. There are a few counts of this clonotype. The TCR originated in an adult who was a healthcare worker with PCR-confirmed SARS-CoV-2 infection or an uninfected control (not recorded which). The rearrangement links TRBV5-8 to TRBJ1-2, with 10 bases aligning to TRBD1. The sequenced sample was whole blood. Written as DNA, the CDR3 is TGTGCCAGCAGCGGAAGGACAGGGGGGCAGAACTATGGCTACACCTTC. It yields the protein CASSGRTGGQNYGYTF.